A single T cell receptor beta chain is shown here with its context. Its antigen is as yet unknown. Clones were read by immunoSEQ multiplex PCR, and TCRdb kept only the in-frame ones, dropping some. The sample consists of around 120,000 clones, 88% of them appearing once. The germline V gene encodes CDR1 LGHNA and CDR2 YNFKEQ. The CDR3 loop spans 19 amino acids. V lost 0 bases to trimming and J lost 5 bases, with 23 bases between them. The data originate from a study of T cell responses to AZD1222 COVID-19 vaccine. Study-wide findings and caveats: Spike-specific TCR breadth rose after two AZD1222 doses, and depth rose as well. Repertoires were obtained solely post-peak T cell response.

Second-dose intervals of approximately 4 or approximately 12 weeks were pooled. The chain links TRBV4-2 to TRBJ2-1; D is tentatively TRBD1 or TRBD2 (6 bases each). The TCR sequence derives from an adult who received the AZD1222 COVID-19 vaccine. The sample here was peripheral blood, taken 28 days after the second AZD1222 dose. The CDR3: CASSQELYSGRRGDNEQFF. In DNA form, the CDR3 reads TGTGCCAGCAGCCAAGAGCTATATTCGGGCCGAAGGGGGGACAATGAGCAGTTCTTC.